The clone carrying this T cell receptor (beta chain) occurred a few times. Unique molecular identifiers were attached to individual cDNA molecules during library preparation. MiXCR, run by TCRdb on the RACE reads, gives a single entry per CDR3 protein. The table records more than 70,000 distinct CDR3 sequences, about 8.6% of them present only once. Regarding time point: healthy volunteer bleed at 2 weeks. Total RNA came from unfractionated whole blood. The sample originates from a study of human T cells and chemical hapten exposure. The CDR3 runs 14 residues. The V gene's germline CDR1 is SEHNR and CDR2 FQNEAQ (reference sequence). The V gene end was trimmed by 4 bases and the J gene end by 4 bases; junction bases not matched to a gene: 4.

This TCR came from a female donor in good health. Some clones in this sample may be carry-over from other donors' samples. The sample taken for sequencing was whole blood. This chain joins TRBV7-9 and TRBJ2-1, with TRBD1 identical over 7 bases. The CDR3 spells CASSSGDSYNEQFF. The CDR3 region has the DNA TGTGCCAGCAGCTCAGGGGACAGTTACAATGAGCAGTTCTTC.